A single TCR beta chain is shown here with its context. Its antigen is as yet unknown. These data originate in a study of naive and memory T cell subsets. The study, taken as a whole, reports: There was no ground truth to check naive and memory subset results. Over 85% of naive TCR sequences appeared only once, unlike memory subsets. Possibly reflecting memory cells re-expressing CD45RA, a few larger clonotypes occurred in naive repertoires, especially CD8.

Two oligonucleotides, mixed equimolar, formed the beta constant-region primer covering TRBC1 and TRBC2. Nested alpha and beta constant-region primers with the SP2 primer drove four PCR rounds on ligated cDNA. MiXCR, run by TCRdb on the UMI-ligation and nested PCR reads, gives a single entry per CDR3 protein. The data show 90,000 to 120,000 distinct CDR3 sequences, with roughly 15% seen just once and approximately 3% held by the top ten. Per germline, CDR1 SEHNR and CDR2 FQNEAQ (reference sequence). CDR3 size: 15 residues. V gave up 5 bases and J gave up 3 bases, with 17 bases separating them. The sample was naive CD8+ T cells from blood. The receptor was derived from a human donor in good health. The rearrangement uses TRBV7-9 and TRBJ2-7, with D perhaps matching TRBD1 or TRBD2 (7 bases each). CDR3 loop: CASSSGTVGVYEQYF. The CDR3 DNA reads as TGTGCCAGCAGCAGCGGGACAGTGGGCGTCTACGAGCAGTACTTC.